These 13 T cell receptor beta chains were sequenced from one sample in a study of shared clonotypes between healthy human individuals. The repertoire was sequenced with immunoSEQ multiplex PCR; TCRdb's copy has only in-frame clones and lacks some. The table has roughly 220,000 clones, 65% to 70% seen once. Specimen: memory CD4+ T cells sorted from blood. Regarding subset: CD45RA-negative fraction. These receptor sequences come from a man younger than 45 in good health.

This clone was seen only once. V and J are TRBV27 and TRBJ2-3, with D unclear. Per the germline V gene, CDR1 is MNHEY and CDR2 is SMNVEV (reference sequence). Trimming took off 2 bases at V and 6 bases at J, with 12 bases between the two ends. The CDR3 runs to 14 residues. Here the CDR3 reads CASSLGVHLDTQYF. CDR3 nucleotide sequence: TGTGCCAGCAGTTTAGGAGTGCACTTGGATACGCAGTATTTT.

The chain carries TRBV13 and TRBJ2-1; weak D call: TRBD2 (5 bases). V was pared by 1 base and J by 0 bases, with 7 bases between. CDR3 length: 15 residues. Looked up from germline, CDR1 is PRHDT and CDR2 is FYEKMQ (reference sequence). CDR3 region: CASSLELGSYNEQFF. The DNA for the CDR3 is TGTGCCAGCAGCTTAGAACTAGGCTCCTACAATGAGCAGTTCTTC.

In this sample, this clone turned up a few times. The chain has TRBV5-5 and TRBJ1-1; D gene unclear. CDR1 is SGHKS, CDR2 YYEKEE, per germline (reference sequence). Trimming pared 0 bases from V and 4 bases from J, leaving 13 bases between. There are 15 residues in the CDR3. CDR3 DNA: TGTGCCAGCAGCTTGGTTGGGAGTTGGAGCACTGAAGCTTTCTTT. Residues: CASSLVGSWSTEAFF.

This clone was found a few times. This rearrangement joins TRBV7-9 to TRBJ1-2, with 7 nucleotides matching TRBD1. Trimming took 8 bases from V and 4 from J; bases not matched to a gene: 13. Germline CDR1 SEHNR, CDR2 FQNEAQ (reference sequence). The CDR3 consists of 15 residues. In DNA form, the CDR3 reads TGTGCCAGCTACGGGACCCACAGGGGTGGCTATGGCTACACCTTC. Translated: CASYGTHRGGYGYTF.

The chain employs TRBV15 and TRBJ1-1, with D uncertain. Germline CDR1 is LNHNV and CDR2 is YYDKDF (reference sequence). V was pared by 1 base and J by 3 bases, with 15 bases between. CDR3 size: 16 residues. The CDR3 region is CATSRGLRSEDTEAFF. The CDR3, as DNA: TGTGCCACCAGCAGAGGGTTAAGGAGCGAGGACACTGAAGCTTTCTTT.

The genes are TRBV5-1 and TRBJ2-3; D is unresolved. The germline gives CDR1 SGHRS, CDR2 YFSETQ. Trimming stripped 3 bases from V and 2 bases from J, with 7 bases between. The CDR3 runs to 13 residues. This CDR3 reads CASSSFPTDTQYF. CDR3 DNA: TGCGCCAGCAGCTCGTTCCCCACAGATACGCAGTATTTT.

The count of this clone is one. This chain joins TRBV15 and TRBJ2-7; D is possibly TRBD1 or TRBD2 (5 bases each). The CDR3 has 16 amino acids. CDR1 and CDR2 from the germline V gene are LNHNV and YYDKDF (reference sequence). With 2 bases removed from V and 5 bases from J, the gap between germline ends came to 19 bases. In DNA form, the CDR3 reads TGTGCCACCAGCAGAATTGGGGGAAAAAAGGGCCACGAGCAGTACTTC. Translated, it gives CATSRIGGKKGHEQYF.

The chain carries TRBV28 and TRBJ1-5; TRBD1 agrees at 8 bases. Germline lookup yields CDR1 MDHEN and CDR2 SYDVKM. J gave up 3 bases and V 6 bases, and 4 bases lay outside the gene matches. CDR3 length: 14 amino acids. The CDR3 loop is CASRDRVDNQPQHF. The CDR3, as DNA: TGTGCCAGCAGGGACAGGGTTGACAATCAGCCCCAGCATTTT.

The V and J genes are TRBV6-1 and TRBJ1-2; 11 nucleotides agree with TRBD1. This CDR3 spans 15 amino acids. In germline, CDR1 is MNHNS, CDR2 SASEGT. J was trimmed by 4 bases and V by 3 bases; bases with no gene match: 4. The CDR3 region is CASSDGQGARYGYTF. The CDR3 DNA follows: TGTGCCAGCAGTGACGGACAGGGGGCCCGCTATGGCTACACCTTC.

This clone was counted between two and nine times. The J gene is TRBJ1-1, the V gene TRBV11-3; D is unclear. Germline CDR1 is SGHNT and CDR2 is YENEEA. The CDR3 contains 13 residues. V lost 4 bases, J lost 7 bases, and 13 bases lay in between. The DNA of the CDR3 is TGTGCCAGCAGCTCCCTTCCTAGGAGTGAAGCTTTCTTT. Translated: CASSSLPRSEAFF.

The chain couples TRBV6-4 to TRBJ1-2; D perhaps matches TRBD1 (5 bases). The germline gives CDR1 MRHNA, CDR2 SNTAGT. CDR3 length: 14 amino acids. Trimming stripped 10 bases from V and 2 bases from J, with 17 bases between. The CDR3 is CATRDRGGNYGYTF. In nucleotides, the CDR3 is TGTGCCACCCGAGACCGGGGGGGAAACTATGGCTACACCTTC.

The chain uses TRBV4-1 and TRBJ2-1; 9 bases agree with TRBD2. After removal of 0 bases from V and 4 bases from J, the junction contained 1 base not matched to a gene. CDR1 and CDR2 (germline): MGHRA, YSYEKL. This CDR3 is 15 amino acids long. CDR3 loop: CASSQDAGGYNEQFF. CDR3 sequence (DNA): TGCGCCAGCAGCCAAGATGCGGGGGGGTACAATGAGCAGTTCTTC.

This clone was found a few times. The chain uses TRBV19 and TRBJ2-2, with TRBD2 as a possible D gene (5 bases). CDR1 is LNHDA, CDR2 SQIVND, per germline (reference sequence). Trimming took off 7 bases at V and 5 bases at J, with 14 bases between the two ends. The CDR3 extends over 14 amino acids. The CDR3 DNA sequence: TGTGCCAGTACCCGGACTTACCCAACCGGGGAGCTGTTTTTT. Residues: CASTRTYPTGELFF.